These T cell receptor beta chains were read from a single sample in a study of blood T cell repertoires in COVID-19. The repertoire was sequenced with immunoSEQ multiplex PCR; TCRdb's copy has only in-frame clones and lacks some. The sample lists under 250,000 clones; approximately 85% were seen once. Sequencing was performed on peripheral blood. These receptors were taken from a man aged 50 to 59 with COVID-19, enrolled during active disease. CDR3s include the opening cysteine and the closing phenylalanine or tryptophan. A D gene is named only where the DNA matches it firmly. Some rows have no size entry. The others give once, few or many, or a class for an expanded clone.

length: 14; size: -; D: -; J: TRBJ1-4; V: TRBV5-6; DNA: TGTGCCAGCAGCAAGACAGGAGTAACTGAAAAACTGTTTTTT; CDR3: CASSKTGVTEKLFF
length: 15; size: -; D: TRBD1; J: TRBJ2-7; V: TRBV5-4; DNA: TGTGCCAGCAGCCTTGCCCGGACAGGGGTCTACGAGCAGTACTTC; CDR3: CASSLARTGVYEQYF
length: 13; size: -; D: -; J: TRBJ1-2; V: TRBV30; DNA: TGTGCCTGGACCGACAGAACTAACTATGGCTACACCTTC; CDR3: CAWTDRTNYGYTF
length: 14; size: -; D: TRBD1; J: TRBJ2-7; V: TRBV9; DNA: TGTGCCAGCAGCCCCGGACAGGCTTACTACGAGCAGTACTTC; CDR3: CASSPGQAYYEQYF
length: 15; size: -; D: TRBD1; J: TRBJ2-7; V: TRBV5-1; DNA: TGCGCCAGCAGCTTTCAACAGGGGGCCTCCTACGAGCAGTACTTC; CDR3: CASSFQQGASYEQYF
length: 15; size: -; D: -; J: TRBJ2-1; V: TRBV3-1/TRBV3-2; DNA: TGTGCCAGCAGCCATGGTGGGGGGGCTAACGATGAGCAGTTCTTC; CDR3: CASSHGGGANDEQFF
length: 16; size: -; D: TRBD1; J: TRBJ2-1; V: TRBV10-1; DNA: TGCGCCAGCAGTGCTGATCCGGGACAGGGCTACAATGAGCAGTTCTTC; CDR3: CASSADPGQGYNEQFF
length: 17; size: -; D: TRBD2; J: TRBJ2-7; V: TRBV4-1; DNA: TGCGCCAGCAGCCGAGGGGTCACTAGCGGGGGGGCGAATGAGCAGTACTTC; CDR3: CASSRGVTSGGANEQYF
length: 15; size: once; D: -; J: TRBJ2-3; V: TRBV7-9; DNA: TGTGCCAGCAGCTTATGGGCGGGAAGAGGAGATACGCAGTATTTT; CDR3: CASSLWAGRGDTQYF
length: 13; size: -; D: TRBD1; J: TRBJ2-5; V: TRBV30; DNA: TGTGCCTGGACAGGGGGCCCCGCAGAGACCCAGTACTTC; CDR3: CAWTGGPAETQYF
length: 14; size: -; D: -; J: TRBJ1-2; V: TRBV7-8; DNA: TGTGCCAGCAGCTTAGGGGCCGGCAACTATGGCTACACCTTC; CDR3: CASSLGAGNYGYTF
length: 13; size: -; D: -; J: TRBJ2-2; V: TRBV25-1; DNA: TGTGCCAGCAGTGACCAGAACACCGGGGAGCTGTTTTTT; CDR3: CASSDQNTGELFF
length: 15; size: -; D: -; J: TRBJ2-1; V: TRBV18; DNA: TGTGCCAGCTCACCGAACGCTCACATCGGGAATGAGCAGTTCTTC; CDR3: CASSPNAHIGNEQFF
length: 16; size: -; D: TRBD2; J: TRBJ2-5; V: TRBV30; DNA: TGTGCCTGGAGCGGAGTAGCGGGGGGGCAGCTAGAGACCCAGTACTTC; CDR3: CAWSGVAGGQLETQYF
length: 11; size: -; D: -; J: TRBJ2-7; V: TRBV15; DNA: TGTGCCACCAGCAGAGATCAGGCCTGGCACTTC; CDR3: CATSRDQAWHF
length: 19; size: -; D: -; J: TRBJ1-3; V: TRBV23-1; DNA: TGCGCCAGCAGAGCGGAGCCAAAGGCCCCCTCTCTCTCTGGAAACACCATATATTTT; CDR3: CASRAEPKAPSLSGNTIYF
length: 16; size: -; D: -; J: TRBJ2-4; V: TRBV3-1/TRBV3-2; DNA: TGTGCCAGCAGCCGCGGAGGAGGGGCGCGCAAAAACATTCAGTACTTC; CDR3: CASSRGGGARKNIQYF
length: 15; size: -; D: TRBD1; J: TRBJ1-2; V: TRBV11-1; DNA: TGTGCCAGCAGCTTTGACAGGGGCCCCAACTATGGCTACACCTTC; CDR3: CASSFDRGPNYGYTF
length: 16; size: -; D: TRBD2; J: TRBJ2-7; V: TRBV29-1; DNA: TGCAGCGTTCGAAGGGGGACTAGCGGGGGTACCTACGAGCAGTACTTC; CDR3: CSVRRGTSGGTYEQYF
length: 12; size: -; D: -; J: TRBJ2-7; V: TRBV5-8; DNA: TGTGCCATCCCGGGATCTCCCTACGAGCAGTACTTC; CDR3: CAIPGSPYEQYF
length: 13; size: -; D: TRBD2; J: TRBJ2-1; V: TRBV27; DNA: TGTGCCAGCAGTCGGCTAGCGGGGGGGGAGCAGTTCTTC; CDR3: CASSRLAGGEQFF
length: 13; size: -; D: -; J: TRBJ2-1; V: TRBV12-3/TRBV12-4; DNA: TGTGCCAGCTGGAAGGGGGGGGCGTTCGAGCAGTTCTTC; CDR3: CASWKGGAFEQFF
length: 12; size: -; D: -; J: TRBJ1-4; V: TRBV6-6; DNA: TGTGCCAGCACCGGACAGAATGAAAAACTGTTTTTT; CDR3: CASTGQNEKLFF
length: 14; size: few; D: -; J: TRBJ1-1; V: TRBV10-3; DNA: TGTGCCACCTTAGATTCGGACTTGAACACTGAAGCTTTCTTT; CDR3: CATLDSDLNTEAFF
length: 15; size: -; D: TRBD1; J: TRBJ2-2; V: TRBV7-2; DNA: TGTGCCAGCAGCTTTAGACAGGGGGGGACCGGGGAGCTGTTTTTT; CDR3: CASSFRQGGTGELFF
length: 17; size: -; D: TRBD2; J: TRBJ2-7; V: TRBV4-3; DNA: TGCGCCAGCAGCCAAGATAGAGGGCTAGCGGGAGCCTATCAGCAGTACTTC; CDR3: CASSQDRGLAGAYQQYF
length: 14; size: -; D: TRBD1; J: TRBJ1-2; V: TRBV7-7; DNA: TGTGCTAGCAGCACCGACAGGGGGCAGTCTGGTGAAACCTTC; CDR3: CASSTDRGQSGETF
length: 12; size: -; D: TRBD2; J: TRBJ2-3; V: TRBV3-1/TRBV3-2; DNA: TGTGCCAGCGCGGGGGTTACAGATACGCAGTATTTT; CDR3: CASAGVTDTQYF
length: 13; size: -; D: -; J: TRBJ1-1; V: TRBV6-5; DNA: TGTGCCAGCAGCGTAGGGGGGGACACTGAAGCTTTCTTT; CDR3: CASSVGGDTEAFF
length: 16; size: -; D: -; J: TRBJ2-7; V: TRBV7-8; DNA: TGTGCCAGCAGCTTACTACAGGGAAGGGAAGGAAACGAGCAGTACTTC; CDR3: CASSLLQGREGNEQYF
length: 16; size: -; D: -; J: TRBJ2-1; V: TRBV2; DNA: TGTGCCAGCAGTGAGGGGGCCAGAGTCTCCTACAATGAGCAGTTCTTC; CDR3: CASSEGARVSYNEQFF
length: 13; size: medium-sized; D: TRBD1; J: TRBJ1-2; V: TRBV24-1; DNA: TGTGCCACCAGTGACCTGGACAGGGACTTTAAAACCTTC; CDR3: CATSDLDRDFKTF
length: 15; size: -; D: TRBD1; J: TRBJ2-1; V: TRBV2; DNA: TGTGCCAGCAGTGAATGGGACAGGGGGCTCAATGAGCAGTTCTTC; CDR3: CASSEWDRGLNEQFF
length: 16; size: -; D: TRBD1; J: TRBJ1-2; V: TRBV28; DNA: TGTGCCAGCAGTTTCCCCTCCCGGGACAGGGGGTTTGGCTACACCTTC; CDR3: CASSFPSRDRGFGYTF
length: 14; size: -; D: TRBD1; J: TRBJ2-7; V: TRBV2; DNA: TGTGCCAGCAGTCAGGACAGGAGCTCCTACGAGCAGTACTTC; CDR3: CASSQDRSSYEQYF
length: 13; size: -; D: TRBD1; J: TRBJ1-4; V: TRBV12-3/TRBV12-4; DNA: TGTGCCAGCAGTGGGACAGATAATGAAAAACTGTTTTTT; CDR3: CASSGTDNEKLFF
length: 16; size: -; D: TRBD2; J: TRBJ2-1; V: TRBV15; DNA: TGTGCCACCAGCATCTCCGGGGGGGGCGTCTACAATGAGCAGTTCTTC; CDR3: CATSISGGGVYNEQFF
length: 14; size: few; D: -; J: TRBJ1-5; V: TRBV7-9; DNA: TGTGCCAGCAGCTTCTCAGGGAGCAATCAGCCCCAGCATTTT; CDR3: CASSFSGSNQPQHF
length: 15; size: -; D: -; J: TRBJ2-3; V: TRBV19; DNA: TGTGCCAGTAGTATTAGATCGTATCGCACAGATACGCAGTATTTT; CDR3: CASSIRSYRTDTQYF
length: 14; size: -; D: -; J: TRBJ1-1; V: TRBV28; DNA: TGTGCCAGCAGTTCAACCGGGACAAGGACTGAAGCTTTCTTT; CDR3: CASSSTGTRTEAFF
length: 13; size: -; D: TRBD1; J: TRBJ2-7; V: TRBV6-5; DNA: TGTGCCAGCAGTCCGGGACAGGACTACGAGCAGTACTTC; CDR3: CASSPGQDYEQYF
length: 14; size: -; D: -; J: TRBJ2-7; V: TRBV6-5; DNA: TGTGCCAGCAGTTACCTGCGGGGAACTTACGAGCAGTACTTC; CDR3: CASSYLRGTYEQYF
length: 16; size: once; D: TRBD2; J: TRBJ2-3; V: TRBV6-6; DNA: TGTGCCAGCAGTTATCATCGGACTAGCGTCCCAGATACGCAGTATTTT; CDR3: CASSYHRTSVPDTQYF
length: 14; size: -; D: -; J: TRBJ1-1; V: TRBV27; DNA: TGTGCCAGCAGTCCTCGGACCAGGCGGGCTGAAGCTTTCTTT; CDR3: CASSPRTRRAEAFF
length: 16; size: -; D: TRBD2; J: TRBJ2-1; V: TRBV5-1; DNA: TGCGCCAGCAGCTTAACCTTAGCGGGGCCCTACAATGAGCAGTTCTTC; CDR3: CASSLTLAGPYNEQFF
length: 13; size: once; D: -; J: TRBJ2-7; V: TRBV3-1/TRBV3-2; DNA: TGTGCCAGCAGCCCAGGGCCCCCCTACGAGCAGTACTTC; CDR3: CASSPGPPYEQYF
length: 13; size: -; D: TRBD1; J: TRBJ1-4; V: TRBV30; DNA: TGTGCCTGGGGGGGACAGCCGAATGAAAAACTGTTTTTT; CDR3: CAWGGQPNEKLFF
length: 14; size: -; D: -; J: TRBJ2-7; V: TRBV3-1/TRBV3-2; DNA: TGTGCCAGCAGCCAAGCAAGGGGTTCGAACGAGCAGTACTTC; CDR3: CASSQARGSNEQYF
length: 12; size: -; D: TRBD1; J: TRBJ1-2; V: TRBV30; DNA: TGTGCCTGCTTGGGACAGGGGGCTGGCTACACCTTC; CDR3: CACLGQGAGYTF
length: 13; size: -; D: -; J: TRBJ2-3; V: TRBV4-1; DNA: TGCGCCAGCAGCCAAGAAACTAGAGATACGCAGTATTTT; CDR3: CASSQETRDTQYF
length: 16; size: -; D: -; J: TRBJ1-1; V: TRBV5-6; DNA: TGTGCCAGCAGCTTGGAGTCAGTCCTAGCCTACACTGAAGCTTTCTTT; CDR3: CASSLESVLAYTEAFF
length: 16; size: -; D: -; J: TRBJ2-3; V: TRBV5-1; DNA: TGCGCCAGCAGCTTGGTCGTGGGGGGTACGGGAGATACGCAGTATTTT; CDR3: CASSLVVGGTGDTQYF
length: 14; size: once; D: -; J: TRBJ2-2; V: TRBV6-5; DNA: TGTGCCAGCAGACTCGGACAGAACACCGGGGAGCTGTTTTTT; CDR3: CASRLGQNTGELFF
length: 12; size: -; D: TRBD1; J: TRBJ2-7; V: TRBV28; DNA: TGTGCCAGCAGTCTAGGACAGGGTTTTCCGTACTTC; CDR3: CASSLGQGFPYF
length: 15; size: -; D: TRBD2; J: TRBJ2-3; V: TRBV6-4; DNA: TGTGCCAGCAGCCAGGGACTAGCGGGCACAGATACGCAGTATTTT; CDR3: CASSQGLAGTDTQYF
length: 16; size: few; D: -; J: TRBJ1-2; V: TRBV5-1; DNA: TGCGCCAGCAGCTTGGTAAGGCTAGATACCTCGGATGGCTACACCTTC; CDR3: CASSLVRLDTSDGYTF
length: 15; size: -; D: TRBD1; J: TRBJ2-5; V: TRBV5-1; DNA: TGCGCCAGCAGCCCGGGACAGAGAAGGGGAGAGACCCAGTACTTC; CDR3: CASSPGQRRGETQYF
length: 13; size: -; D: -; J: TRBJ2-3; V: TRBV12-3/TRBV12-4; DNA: TGTGCCAGCAGTTTAATCCGGGCAGATACGCAGTATTTT; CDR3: CASSLIRADTQYF
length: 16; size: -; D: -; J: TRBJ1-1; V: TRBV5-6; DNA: TGTGCCAGCAGCTTGGGGCAGGGGCGCTTGAACACTGAAGCTTTCTTT; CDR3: CASSLGQGRLNTEAFF